This entry describes one T cell receptor (beta chain). The data belong to a study of CD8 T cells in Susac syndrome. The authors sequenced TCR beta from blood CD8+ and CD4+ T cells. In contrast to the negatively isolated CD8+ and CD4+ T cells, TEMRA cells were FACS-enriched. RNA totalling about 0.5 to 1 ug underwent reverse transcription with random hexamers. One entry per CDR3 protein, called by TCRdb with MiXCR from the immunoSEQ multiplex PCR reads. The sample includes under 200,000 distinct CDR3 sequences, 95% seen only once; the top ten take about 0.094%. Sample: CD4+ T cells from PBMCs. This TCR was sampled from a human donor in good health.

The DNA of the CDR3 is TGCAGTGCTGTCGGACTAGCGGACTCCTACAATGAGCAGTTCTTC. Translating it yields CSAVGLADSYNEQFF. The V call is TRBV20-1, the J call TRBJ2-1; 10 positions agree with TRBD2. J gave up 0 bases and V 5 bases, and 4 bases lay outside the gene matches. This CDR3 has 15 amino acids. Germline assignment: CDR1 DFQATT and CDR2 SNEGSKA (reference sequence).